This entry describes one TCR beta chain. It lacks a known antigen. The sample holds no much larger clone one base away, and base qualities are not on file. The data were taken from a study of T cell responses to AZD1222 COVID-19 vaccine (dated by TCRdb to the early 2020s). Background on the whole study: AZD1222 recipients given second doses at about 4 weeks or at about 12 weeks were pooled, since spike-specific TCR depth and breadth were not found to differ between the two schedules. A total of 233 trial participants underwent TCR sequencing, of whom roughly 210 received two doses of AZD1222 and about 26 received two doses of the MenACWY control vaccine. Trial participants were enrolled into age subgroups of 18-55, 56-69 and 70-plus years, which contained around 150, 29 and 61 TCR-sequenced participants, respectively.

Paper-wide results and their limitations: The whole spike protein was spanned by vaccine-associated CD4 TCRs, and dominant responses were seen in regions 160-218 and 743-854. Reportedly, close to half of the unique spike-specific TCRs recognized epitopes lying outside the regions that are mutated in the B.1.351 and B.1.1.7 variants. After two AZD1222 doses, spike-specific TCR breadth and depth were significantly higher than at day 0 and than in MenACWY recipients. The 56-69-year group was small, and its depth increase did not reach significance, likely because of low power. Conclusions about previously exposed vaccinees were limited because only six or seven AZD1222 recipients were SARS-CoV-2 seropositive at baseline. Because no day 14 peak-response samples were available, repertoires were characterized only after the peak T cell response. Most participants were white British and females outnumbered males, and the authors suggested that clonal diversity may have been underestimated.

The CDR3 regions of human TCRbeta chains were subjected to immunosequencing. The source study handled its data this way. TCRs in the repertoires were compared against a reference library of SARS-CoV-2-specific TCRs that had been generated with the MIRA antigen-specificity platform. Breadth was defined as the fraction of unique TCRs that were SARS-CoV-2-associated, and depth was defined as the fraction of total T cells that were SARS-CoV-2-associated. Using the MIRA data, every spike-specific TCR was mapped to the spike region that the TCR reacted to and assigned to either a CD4 or a CD8 class. Log10-transformed breadth and depth values were compared by one-way ANOVA with Sidak's multiple comparisons tests. Sourced from immuneACCESS, this table was stored by TCRdb with only in-frame sequences that have V and J called. A share of the clones is absent; for the studies checked, an unresolved V gene accounts for under half, and the remainder has no known explanation. V and J calls and clone size are copied from that table; D and trimming were computed from the DNA. In all, the sample holds about 54,000 clones, and approximately 79% of those were seen once. The biggest ten clones account for about 10% of the sample.

The sample's time point label, in plain terms: baseline before first vaccination. Vaccinee samples came from UK trials COV001 and COV002, including a single-blind randomized controlled phase 2/3 trial of AZD1222 (ChAdOx1 nCoV-19) in healthy adults. For TCRbeta chain sequencing, PBMC samples from trial participants were taken at day 0 and at day 28 after the second dose. The receptor's source is an adult in good health. Sample: peripheral blood, taken on day 0 of AZD1222 vaccination.

The CDR3 loop reads CASSQERRFRTDTQYF. The nucleotides are TGTGCCAGCAGCCAAGAGCGGAGATTCCGCACAGATACGCAGTATTTT. Here the chain combines TRBV3-1 (or the pseudogene TRBV3-2) and TRBJ2-3, with the D gene not clear enough to name. Between the V and J ends, shortened by 0 bases and 1 base respectively, the junction contains 11 bases. CDR1 and CDR2, looked up from the germline V gene (reference sequence), are LGHDT and YNNKEL. The CDR3 spans 16 residues, from the cysteine through the phenylalanine. Only the CDR3 region is kept as DNA, spanning 48 bases read in frame from base 1.